One sample yielded the 18 T cell receptor beta chains listed below, sequenced in a study of T cell responses to AZD1222 COVID-19 vaccine (dated by TCRdb to 2020 to 2023). The library was built by means of the immunoSEQ multiplex PCR assay. Sourced from immuneACCESS, this table was stored by TCRdb with only in-frame sequences that have V and J called. A share of the clones is absent; for the studies checked, an unresolved V gene accounts for under half, and the remainder has no known explanation. The sample records more than 85,000 clones, about 89% of which are singletons. The ten largest clones add up to about 4.5% of the sample. Explained via the paper, the time point label denotes: about 28 days (+/-7) after the second vaccine dose. Here the sequenced sample was peripheral blood, taken 28 days after the second AZD1222 dose. The receptor set was obtained from an adult who received the AZD1222 COVID-19 vaccine.

The chain links TRBV7-6 to TRBJ2-7; D remains ambiguous. V was trimmed by 3 bases and J by 3 bases, leaving 3 bases between them. The CDR3 contains 11 residues. Germline V gene data show CDR1 as SGHVS and CDR2 as FNYEAQ. As DNA, the CDR3 is TGTGCCAGCAGCTTGGACTACGAGCAGTACTTC. Residues: CASSLDYEQYF.

The V gene is TRBV6-2 or TRBV6-3, the J gene TRBJ2-5; D not certain. Trimming shortened V by 2 bases and J by 13 bases, and 14 bases separated the two germline ends. In germline, CDR1 is MNHEY, CDR2 SVGEGT. This CDR3 contains 12 residues. This chain's CDR3 is CASSYEVSARYF. The CDR3 DNA reads as TGTGCCAGCAGTTACGAAGTCTCAGCTAGGTACTTC.

The chain joins TRBV2 to TRBJ2-5; the D gene is possibly TRBD2 (5 bases). This CDR3 is 14 amino acids long. V gave up 6 bases and J gave up 5 bases, with 16 bases separating them. From germline, CDR1 is SNHLY and CDR2 FYNNEI. The CDR3 nucleotides read TGTGCCAGCAGGGCGGACTCGGATCGGGAGACCCAGTACTTC. Amino acids: CASRADSDRETQYF.

V usage is TRBV15 and J usage is TRBJ1-3, with D tentatively TRBD1 (5 bases). V was clipped by 5 bases and J by 2 bases, with 7 bases between them. CDR1 and CDR2 from the germline V gene are LNHNV and YYDKDF (reference sequence). This CDR3 comprises 13 residues. The CDR3: CATSWGTGNTIYF. DNA for the CDR3: TGTGCCACCAGCTGGGGGACTGGAAACACCATATATTTT.

There are a few counts of this clone. This sequence joins TRBV5-1 and TRBJ2-7; D is perhaps TRBD2 (5 bases). V lost 0 bases and J 0 bases, leaving 13 bases between the germline ends. This CDR3 contains 16 residues. Germline values: CDR1 SGHRS, CDR2 YFSETQ. CDR3 DNA sequence: TGCGCCAGCAGCTTGGGGCGGGTATTGAACTCCTACGAGCAGTACTTC. This translates into CASSLGRVLNSYEQYF. The full variable domain, completed using reference TRBV5-1 and TRBJ2-7, is KAGVTQTPRYLIKTRGQQVTLSCSPISGHRSVSWYQQTPGQGLQFLFEYFSETQRNKGNFPGRFSGRQFSNSRSEMNVSTLELGDSALYLCASSLGRVLNSYEQYFGPGTRLTVT.

A few counts support this clone. The V call is TRBV7-9, the J call TRBJ1-2; D is unresolved. V lost 1 base, J lost 4 bases, and 13 bases lay in between. Germline CDR1 is SEHNR and CDR2 is FQNEAQ (reference sequence). The CDR3 covers 15 residues. CDR3 sequence: CASSLGGWQFYGYTF. CDR3 nucleotide sequence: TGTGCCAGCAGCTTAGGCGGTTGGCAGTTCTATGGCTACACCTTC.

V usage is TRBV7-2 and J usage is TRBJ1-5, with TRBD1 matching over 10 bases. Germline V gene lookup returns CDR1 SGHTA and CDR2 FQGNSA. The trim removed 0 bases at V and 0 bases at J, leaving 11 bases unmatched. The length of the CDR3 is 20 residues. The CDR3 here is CASSLAGQGSIMGSNQPQHF. CDR3 DNA sequence: TGTGCCAGCAGCTTAGCGGGACAGGGGAGCATAATGGGTAGCAATCAGCCCCAGCATTTT.

This chain joins TRBV30 and TRBJ2-7; D could derive from TRBD1 or TRBD2 (5 bases each). The length of the CDR3 is 12 residues. Trimming took 0 bases from V and 6 from J, leaving 9 bases between them. CDR1 is GTSNPN, CDR2 SVGIG, per germline (reference sequence). The CDR3 DNA is TGTGCCTGGAGTGTGGGACCATCCGAGCAGTACTTC. As protein: CAWSVGPSEQYF.

The chain recombines TRBV19 with TRBJ1-1; D is undetermined. The V end was cut by 9 bases, the J end by 4 bases, with 9 bases between. The length of the CDR3 is 11 residues. Germline V lookup: CDR1 LNHDA, CDR2 SQIVND (reference sequence). The DNA for the CDR3 is TGTGCCAGCCATACACGCACTGAAGCTTTCTTT. Protein: CASHTRTEAFF.

The chain combines TRBV7-2 with TRBJ1-1, with 9 bases lining up with TRBD1. CDR1 is SGHTA, CDR2 FQGNSA, per germline. The CDR3 covers 14 residues. The junction had 6 bases not matched to a gene; V was cut back by 10 bases and J by 0 bases. The CDR3 reads CATQNRGLNTEAFF. DNA for the CDR3: TGTGCCACCCAGAACAGGGGGCTGAACACTGAAGCTTTCTTT.

The chain combines TRBV7-2 with TRBJ2-3, with TRBD2 identical over 10 bases. The CDR3 contains 16 residues. Germline CDR1 SGHTA, CDR2 FQGNSA. Trimming at V came to 4 bases and at J to 0 bases, leaving 4 bases not matched to a gene. The CDR3 is CASSSLAGVSTDTQYF. CDR3 DNA: TGTGCCAGCAGCTCCCTAGCGGGGGTCAGCACAGATACGCAGTATTTT.

This rearrangement joins TRBV4-2 to TRBJ2-1; 10 bases fit TRBD1. The CDR3 is 16 residues long. Germline V gene data show CDR1 as LGHNA and CDR2 as YNFKEQ. V was pared by 4 bases and J by 4 bases, with 7 bases of the junction left unmatched. The DNA of the CDR3 is TGTGCCAGCAGCCTCGACAGGGGGCGGACTTACAATGAGCAGTTCTTC. Amino acids: CASSLDRGRTYNEQFF.

This sequence joins TRBV12-5 and TRBJ2-6; 9 bases align to TRBD1. The germline CDR1 and CDR2 sequences are LGHNT and FRNRAP. The CDR3 spans 24 residues. V shed 2 bases, J shed 1 base, and the junction held 24 bases outside the gene matches. DNA of the CDR3: TGTGCTAGTGGTTTGCAGTTGTTACTTGTAGCTCCGGGACAGGGAAGTTCTGGGGCCAACGTCCTGACTTTC. Protein product: CASGLQLLLVAPGQGSSGANVLTF.

The rearrangement links TRBV27 to TRBJ2-5, with a possible D match to TRBD1 (5 bases). The CDR3 contains 13 residues. Germline V gene sequence: CDR1 MNHEY, CDR2 SMNVEV (reference sequence). Trimming took off 5 bases at V and 7 bases at J, with 14 bases between the two ends. The CDR3 sequence is CASSMQGARTQYF. Written as DNA, the CDR3 is TGTGCCAGCAGTATGCAGGGTGCAAGGACCCAGTACTTC.

This chain uses TRBV19 with TRBJ2-5, with a tentative D call TRBD1 (5 bases). V lost 5 bases, J lost 2 bases, and 12 bases lay in between. Per germline, CDR1 LNHDA and CDR2 SQIVND (reference sequence). The CDR3 is made up of 14 amino acids. CDR3 in amino acids: CASSPRQRQETQYF. The DNA for the CDR3 is TGTGCCAGTAGTCCCCGACAGCGACAAGAGACCCAGTACTTC.

The chain links TRBV9 to TRBJ2-2, with D tentatively TRBD1 or TRBD2 (5 bases each). V gave up 2 bases and J gave up 0 bases, with 11 bases separating them. The CDR3 covers 16 residues. The V gene's germline CDR1 is SGDLS and CDR2 YYNGEE. The CDR3 DNA follows: TGTGCCAGCAGCGTTCGGTGGGGGTCGAACACCGGGGAGCTGTTTTTT. Amino acids: CASSVRWGSNTGELFF.

The chain joins TRBV4-1 to TRBJ1-1, with unresolved D. The CDR3 length is 14 residues. CDR1 and CDR2 (germline): MGHRA, YSYEKL. The V and J ends lost 0 bases and 5 bases respectively, with 10 bases between them. As DNA, the CDR3 is TGCGCCAGCAGCCAAGAATTTTACTCGACTGAAGCTTTCTTT. This encodes CASSQEFYSTEAFF.

A note on this clone: The conserved phenylalanine or tryptophan is not found at the CDR3 terminus, so this likely reflects a read error. It is unclear where the CDR3 begins or ends on the DNA, so no DNA is shown, and the CDR3 is as TCRdb lists it. This sequence joins TRBV18 and TRBJ2-7; TRBD1 was called by the table and not checked on the DNA. The CDR3 sequence runs 12 residues, both termini included. CDR1 KGHSH and CDR2 LQKENI come from the germline V gene. The CDR3 sequence is CASSLGQGPTFC.